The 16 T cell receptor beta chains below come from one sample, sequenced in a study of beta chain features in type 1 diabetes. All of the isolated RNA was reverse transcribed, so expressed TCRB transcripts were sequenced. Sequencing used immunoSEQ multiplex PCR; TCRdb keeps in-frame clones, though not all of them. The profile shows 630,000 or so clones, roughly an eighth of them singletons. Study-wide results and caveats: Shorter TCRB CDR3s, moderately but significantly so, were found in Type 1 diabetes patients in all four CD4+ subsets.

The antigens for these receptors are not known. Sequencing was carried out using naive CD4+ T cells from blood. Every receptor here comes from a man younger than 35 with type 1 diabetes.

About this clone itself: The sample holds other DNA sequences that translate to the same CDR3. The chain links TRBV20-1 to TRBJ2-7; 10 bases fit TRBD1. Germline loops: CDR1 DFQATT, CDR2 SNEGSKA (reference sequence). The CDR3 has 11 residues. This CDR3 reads CSGTGAYEQYF. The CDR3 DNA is TGCTCCGGGACAGGGGCCTACGAGCAGTACTTC.

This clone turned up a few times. The DNA for the CDR3 is TGTGCCAGCAGCTTGGGCCGTAATCAGCCCCAGCATTTT. Protein: CASSLGRNQPQHF. The chain uses TRBV5-6 and TRBJ1-5, with D unresolved. The CDR3 is made up of 13 amino acids. CDR1 is SGHDT, CDR2 YYEEEE, per germline. Deletions cut 0 bases from V and 4 bases from J, with 5 bases between.

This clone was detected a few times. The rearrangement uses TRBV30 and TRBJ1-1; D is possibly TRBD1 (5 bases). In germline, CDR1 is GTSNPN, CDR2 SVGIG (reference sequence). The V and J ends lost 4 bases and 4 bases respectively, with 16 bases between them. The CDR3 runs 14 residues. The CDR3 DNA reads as TGTGCCTGGAAACCCGGTGGGGGGAGCACTGAAGCTTTCTTT. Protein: CAWKPGGGSTEAFF.

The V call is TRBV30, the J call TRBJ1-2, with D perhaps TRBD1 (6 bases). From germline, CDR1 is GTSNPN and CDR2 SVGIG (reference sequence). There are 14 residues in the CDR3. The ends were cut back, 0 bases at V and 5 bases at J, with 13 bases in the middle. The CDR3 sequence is CAWSVAGRGYGYTF. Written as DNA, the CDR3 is TGTGCCTGGAGTGTAGCAGGGAGGGGGTATGGCTACACCTTC.

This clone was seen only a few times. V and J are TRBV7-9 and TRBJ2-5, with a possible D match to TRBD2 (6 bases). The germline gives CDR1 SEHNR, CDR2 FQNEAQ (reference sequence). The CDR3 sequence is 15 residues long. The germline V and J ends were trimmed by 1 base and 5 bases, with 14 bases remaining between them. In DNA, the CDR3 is TGTGCCAGCAGCTTAGACCCAGGGACTTTCGAGACCCAGTACTTC. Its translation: CASSLDPGTFETQYF.

This CDR3 reads CASSLRRPTANEQFF. DNA for the CDR3: TGTGCCAGCAGTTTGAGGCGGCCCACGGCCAATGAGCAGTTCTTC. V is TRBV28 and J is TRBJ2-1; the D is unclear. The germline V and J ends were trimmed by 3 bases and 6 bases, with 15 bases remaining between them. The CDR3 length is 15 residues. From germline, CDR1 is MDHEN and CDR2 SYDVKM.

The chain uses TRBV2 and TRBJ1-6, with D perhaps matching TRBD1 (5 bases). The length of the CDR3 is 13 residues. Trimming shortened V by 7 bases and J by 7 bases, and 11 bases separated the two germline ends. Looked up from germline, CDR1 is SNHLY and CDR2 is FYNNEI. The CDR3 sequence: CASTGLENSPLHF. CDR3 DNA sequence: TGTGCCAGCACAGGGCTAGAGAATTCACCCCTCCACTTT.

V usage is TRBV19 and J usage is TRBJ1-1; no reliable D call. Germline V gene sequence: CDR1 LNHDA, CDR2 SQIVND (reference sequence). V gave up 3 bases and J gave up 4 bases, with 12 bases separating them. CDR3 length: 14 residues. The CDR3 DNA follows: TGTGCCAGTAGTATTCTTCCCCCGGTCACTGAAGCTTTCTTT. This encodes CASSILPPVTEAFF.

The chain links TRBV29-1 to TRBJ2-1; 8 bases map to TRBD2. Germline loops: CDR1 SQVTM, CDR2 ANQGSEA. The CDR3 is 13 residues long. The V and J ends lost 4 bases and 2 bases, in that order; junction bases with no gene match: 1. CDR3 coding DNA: TGCAGCGTTGTGACTAGCGCCTACAATGAGCAGTTCTTC. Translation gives CSVVTSAYNEQFF.

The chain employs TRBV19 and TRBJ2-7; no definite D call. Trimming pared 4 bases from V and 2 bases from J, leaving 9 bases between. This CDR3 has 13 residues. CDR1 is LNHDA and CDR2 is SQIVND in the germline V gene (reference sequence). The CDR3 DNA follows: TGTGCCAGTAGTAGTATGGCTACCTACGAGCAGTACTTC. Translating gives CASSSMATYEQYF.

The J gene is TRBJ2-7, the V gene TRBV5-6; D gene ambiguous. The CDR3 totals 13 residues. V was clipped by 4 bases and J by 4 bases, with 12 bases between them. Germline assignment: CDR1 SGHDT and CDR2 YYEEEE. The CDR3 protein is CASSPPLSYEQYF. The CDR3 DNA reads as TGTGCCAGCAGCCCCCCCTTGTCGTACGAGCAGTACTTC.

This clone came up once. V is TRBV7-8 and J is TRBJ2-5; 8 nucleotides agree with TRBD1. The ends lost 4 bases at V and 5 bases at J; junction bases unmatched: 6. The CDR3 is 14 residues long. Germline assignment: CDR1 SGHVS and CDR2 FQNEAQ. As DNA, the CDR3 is TGTGCCAGCAGCTCCCGACAGGGGTGGGAGACCCAGTACTTC. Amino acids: CASSSRQGWETQYF.

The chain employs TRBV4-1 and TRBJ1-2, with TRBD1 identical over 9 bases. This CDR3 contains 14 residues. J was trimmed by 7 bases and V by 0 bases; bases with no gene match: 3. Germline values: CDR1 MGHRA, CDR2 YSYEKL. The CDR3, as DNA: TGCGCCAGCAGCCAAGAAGGGACAGGGACTGGCTACACCTTC. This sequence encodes CASSQEGTGTGYTF.

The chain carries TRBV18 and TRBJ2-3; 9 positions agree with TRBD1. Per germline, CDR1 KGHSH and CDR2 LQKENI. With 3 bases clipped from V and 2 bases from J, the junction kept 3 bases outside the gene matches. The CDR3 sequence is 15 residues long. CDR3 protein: CASSPGDRDTDTQYF. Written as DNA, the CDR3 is TGTGCCAGCTCACCGGGGGACAGGGACACAGATACGCAGTATTTT.

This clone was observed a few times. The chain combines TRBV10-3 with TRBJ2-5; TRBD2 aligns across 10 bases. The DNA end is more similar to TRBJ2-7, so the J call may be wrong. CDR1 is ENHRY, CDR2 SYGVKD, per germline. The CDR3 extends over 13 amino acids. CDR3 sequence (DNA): TGTGCCATCGGGCTAGCGGGAGTCTACGAGCAGTACTTC. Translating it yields CAIGLAGVYEQYF.

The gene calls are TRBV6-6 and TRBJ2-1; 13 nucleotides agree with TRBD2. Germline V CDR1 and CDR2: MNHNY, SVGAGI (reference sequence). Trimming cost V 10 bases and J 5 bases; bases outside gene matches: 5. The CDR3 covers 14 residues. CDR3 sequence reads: CAISTSGRDNEQFF. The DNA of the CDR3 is TGTGCCATATCTACTAGCGGGAGGGACAATGAGCAGTTCTTC.